This section outlines one TCR beta chain sequence together with its context. This CDR3 comprises 14 residues. The germline V gene has CDR1 KGHSH and CDR2 LQKENI. The V gene lost 3 bases and the J gene lost 0 bases, with 9 bases spanning the gap. The repertoire was sequenced with immunoSEQ multiplex PCR; TCRdb's copy has only in-frame clones and lacks some. The table has some 85,000 clones, 65% to 85% seen once. The sample originates from a study of blood T cell repertoires in COVID-19. The TCR originated in a man between 65 and 85 years old with COVID-19, enrolled during active disease. The V call is TRBV18, the J call TRBJ2-7; no clear D. The sequenced material came from peripheral blood. CDR3 sequence reads: CASSPNSFSYEQYF. CDR3 nucleotides: TGTGCCAGCTCACCGAACAGCTTCTCCTACGAGCAGTACTTC.